What follows is one TCR beta chain and its context. Measured with immunoSEQ multiplex PCR; TCRdb has only the in-frame clones, and not every one. The sample holds around 26,000 clones, about 92% seen once. Germline assignment: CDR1 MNHEY and CDR2 SVGAGI. CDR3 size: 14 residues. The sample comes from a study of blood T cell repertoires in COVID-19. The sample was peripheral blood. The V and J genes are TRBV6-5 and TRBJ2-1; tentatively, D is TRBD2 (5 bases). The clonotype comes from a human donor in a cohort sampled during active COVID-19. CDR3 sequence reads: CALNDDGTYNEQFF. DNA for the CDR3: TGTGCTCTCAACGACGACGGGACCTACAATGAGCAGTTCTTC.